Sequencing of this T cell receptor (beta chain) was carried out in a study of intratumoral heterogeneity in liver cancer. Overall study: The median patient age was approximately 60 years, and most were male. Notes on the study in general: TCR sequencing reportedly confirmed RNA-seq estimates of regional differences in tumor-infiltrating lymphocyte burden. Tumor region a had significantly more unique T-cell expansions than region b.

Multiple geographically separated regions of the hepatocellular carcinoma nodule were sampled separately. Sampled areas showed no macroscopic necrosis or hemorrhage. V lost 6 bases and J 9 bases, leaving 9 bases between the germline ends. Germline V gene data show CDR1 as MNHEY and CDR2 as SVGAGI. The CDR3 contains 12 residues. Sequenced by immunoSEQ multiplex PCR; TCRdb stores in-frame clones only, minus some. The data show some 4,000 clones, with around half seen just once and 26% held by the top ten. This clone was observed once. Its specificity is unknown. The J gene is TRBJ1-6, the V gene TRBV6-5; possible D gene TRBD1, 5 bases. The sequenced sample was tumor tissue, obtained before any cancer treatment. The TCR sequence derives from an older man with hepatocellular carcinoma. DNA of the CDR3: TGTGCCAGCAGATCTGGGACTTCACCCCTCCACTTT. It is translated as CASRSGTSPLHF.